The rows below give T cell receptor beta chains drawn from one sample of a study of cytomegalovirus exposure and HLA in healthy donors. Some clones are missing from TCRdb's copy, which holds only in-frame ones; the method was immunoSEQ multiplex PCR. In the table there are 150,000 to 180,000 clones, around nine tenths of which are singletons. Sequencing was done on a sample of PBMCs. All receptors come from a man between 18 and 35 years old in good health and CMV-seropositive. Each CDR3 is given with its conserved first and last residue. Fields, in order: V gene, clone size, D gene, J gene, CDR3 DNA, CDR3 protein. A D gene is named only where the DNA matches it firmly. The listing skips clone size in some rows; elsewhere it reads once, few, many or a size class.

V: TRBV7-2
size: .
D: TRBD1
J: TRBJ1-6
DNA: TGTGCCAGCAGCTTTTGGGCGGGGACAGTCTTTTCACCCCTCCACTTT
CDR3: CASSFWAGTVFSPLHF

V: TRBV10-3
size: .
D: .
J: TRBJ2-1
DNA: TGTGCCATCAGTGATCCAAGTAGTATCAATGAGCAGTTCTTC
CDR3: CAISDPSSINEQFF

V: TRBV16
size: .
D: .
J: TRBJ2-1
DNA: TGTGCCAGCATTCTGGTAGCAAACGCCTACAATGAGCAGTTCTTC
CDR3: CASILVANAYNEQFF

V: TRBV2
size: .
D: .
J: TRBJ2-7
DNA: TGTGCCAGCAGTGAATTGCCAGGGGACTACGAGCAGTACTTC
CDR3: CASSELPGDYEQYF

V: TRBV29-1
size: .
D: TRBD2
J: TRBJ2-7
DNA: TGCAGCGTTGAAAGCGGGGGAAACCACGAGCAGTACTTC
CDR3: CSVESGGNHEQYF

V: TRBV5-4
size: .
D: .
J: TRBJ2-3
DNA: TGTGCCAGCAGCTTGGGTGGGAGCACCTATTTT
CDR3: CASSLGGSTYF

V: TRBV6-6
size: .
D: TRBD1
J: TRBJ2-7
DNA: TGTGCCAGCAGTTACTCGGGACAGTCCTACGAGCAGTACTTC
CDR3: CASSYSGQSYEQYF

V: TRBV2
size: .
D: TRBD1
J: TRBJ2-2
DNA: TGTGCCAGCAGCGAACCGACAGGGGGGTCCGGGGAGCTGTTTTTT
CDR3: CASSEPTGGSGELFF

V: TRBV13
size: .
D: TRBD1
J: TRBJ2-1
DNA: TGTGCCAGCAGTTCTCCCCGGGACAGGACATACAATGAGCAGTTCTTC
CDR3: CASSSPRDRTYNEQFF

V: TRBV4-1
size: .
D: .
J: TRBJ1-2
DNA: TGCGCCAGCAGCCAAGACCCCGACAGGCGCTATGGCTACACCTTC
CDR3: CASSQDPDRRYGYTF

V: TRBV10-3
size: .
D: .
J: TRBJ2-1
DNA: TGTGCCATCAGTGAGAGGTCGAACAGCTACAATGAGCAGTTCTTC
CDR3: CAISERSNSYNEQFF

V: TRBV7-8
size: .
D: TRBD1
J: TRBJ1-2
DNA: TGTGCCAGCAGCCTTCAGGGGGTTGGCTACACCTTC
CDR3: CASSLQGVGYTF

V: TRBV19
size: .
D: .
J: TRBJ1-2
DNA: TGTGCCACCAACGATGGAGATCGCTATGGCTACACCTTC
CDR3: CATNDGDRYGYTF

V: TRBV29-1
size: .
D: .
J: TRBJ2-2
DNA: TGCAGCGTTGACGGGCAGGGTACCGGGGAGCTGTTTTTT
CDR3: CSVDGQGTGELFF

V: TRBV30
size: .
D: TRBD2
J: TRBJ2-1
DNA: TGTGCCTGGAGTGTAGCGGGAGGGCCTGATGAGCAGTTCTTC
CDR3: CAWSVAGGPDEQFF

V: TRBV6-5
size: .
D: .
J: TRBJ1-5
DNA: TGTGCCAGCAGTAGACAGAAAGGCAGCAATCAGCCCCAGCATTTT
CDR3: CASSRQKGSNQPQHF

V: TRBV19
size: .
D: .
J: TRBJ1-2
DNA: TGTGCCAGTAGTAACTACGGAGGTACTAACTATGGCTACACCTTC
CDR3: CASSNYGGTNYGYTF

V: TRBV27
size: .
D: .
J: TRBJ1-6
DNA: TGTGCCAGCAGTTTATCGGGGGGGTTGTATAATTCACCCCTCCACTTT
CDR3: CASSLSGGLYNSPLHF

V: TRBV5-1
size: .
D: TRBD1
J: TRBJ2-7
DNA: TGCGCCAGCTCCCAGACAGGGGGTCCCTACGAGCAGTACTTC
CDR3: CASSQTGGPYEQYF

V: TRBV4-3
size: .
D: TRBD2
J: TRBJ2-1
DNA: TGCGCCAGCAGCCCGCGGGGGGGCCCCTACAATGAGCAGTTCTTC
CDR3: CASSPRGGPYNEQFF

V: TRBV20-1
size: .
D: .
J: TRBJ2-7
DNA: TGCAGTGCTTCACCCGGGGACGAGCAGTACTTC
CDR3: CSASPGDEQYF

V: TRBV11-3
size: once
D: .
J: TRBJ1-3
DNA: TGTGCCAGCAGCAGAGATGGAAACACCATATATTTT
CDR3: CASSRDGNTIYF

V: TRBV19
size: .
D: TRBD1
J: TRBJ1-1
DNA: TGTGCCAGTAGTATAGAAGGACAGGATTTGAACACTGAAGCTTTCTTT
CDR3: CASSIEGQDLNTEAFF

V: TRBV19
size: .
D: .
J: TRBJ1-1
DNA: TGTGCCACTTCCCCCTCGGGGAACACTGAAGCTTTCTTT
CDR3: CATSPSGNTEAFF

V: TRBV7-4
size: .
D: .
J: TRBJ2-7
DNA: TGTGCCAGCAGCACGGGGGGTTCTTTAAACGCCGTAGAACAGGGTGGATACGAGCAGTACTTC
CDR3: CASSTGGSLNAVEQGGYEQYF

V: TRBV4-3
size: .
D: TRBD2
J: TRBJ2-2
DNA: TGCGCCAGCAGCCATCCAGGGGCCTCACTAGCGGGGGGCGGCGGGGAGCTGTTTTTT
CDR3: CASSHPGASLAGGGGELFF

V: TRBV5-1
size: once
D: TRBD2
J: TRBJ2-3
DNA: TGCGCCAGCAGTTTAACTAGCGGATACACAGATACGCAGTATTTT
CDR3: CASSLTSGYTDTQYF

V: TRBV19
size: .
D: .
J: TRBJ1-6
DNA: TGTGCCAGTACCCTAGGATCTGGTTCCTATAATTCACCCCTCCACTTT
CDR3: CASTLGSGSYNSPLHF

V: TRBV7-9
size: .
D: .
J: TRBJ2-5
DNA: TGTGCCAGCAGCTCTCGGGAAGGTTGGGAAGAGACCCAGTACTTC
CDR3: CASSSREGWEETQYF

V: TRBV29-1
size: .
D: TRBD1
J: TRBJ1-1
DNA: TGCAGCGTTGAGGCAGGGGGCCTCGCTGAAGCTTTCTTT
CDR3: CSVEAGGLAEAFF

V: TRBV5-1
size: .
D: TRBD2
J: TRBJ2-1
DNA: TGCGCCAGCAGCCCCGCGGGACTAGCGGGGGGCCACAATGAGCAGTTCTTC
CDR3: CASSPAGLAGGHNEQFF

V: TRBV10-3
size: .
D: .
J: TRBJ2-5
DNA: TGTGCCATCAGTGAGTCCCTCCGTGCCGGAGAGACCCAGTACTTC
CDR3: CAISESLRAGETQYF

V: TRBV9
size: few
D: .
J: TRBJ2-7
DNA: TGTGCCAGCAGCCCTTACCTGACAGGTTCCTACGAGCAGTACTTC
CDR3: CASSPYLTGSYEQYF